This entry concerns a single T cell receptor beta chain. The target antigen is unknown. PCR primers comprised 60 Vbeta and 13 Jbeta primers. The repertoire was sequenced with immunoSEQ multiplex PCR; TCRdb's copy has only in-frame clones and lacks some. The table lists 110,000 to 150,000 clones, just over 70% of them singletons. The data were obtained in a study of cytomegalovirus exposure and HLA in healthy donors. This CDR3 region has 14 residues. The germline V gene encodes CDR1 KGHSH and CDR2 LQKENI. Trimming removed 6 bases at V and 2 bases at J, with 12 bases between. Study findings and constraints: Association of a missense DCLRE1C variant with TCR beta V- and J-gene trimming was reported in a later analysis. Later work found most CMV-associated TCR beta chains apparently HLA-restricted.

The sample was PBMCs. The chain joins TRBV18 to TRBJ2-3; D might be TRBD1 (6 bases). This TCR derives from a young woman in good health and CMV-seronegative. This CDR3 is CASSPDRNTDTQYF. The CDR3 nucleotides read TGTGCCAGCTCTCCGGACAGAAACACAGATACGCAGTATTTT. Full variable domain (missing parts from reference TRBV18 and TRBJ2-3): NAGVMQNPRHLVRRRGQEARLRCSPMKGHSHVYWYRQLPEEGLKFMVYLQKENIIDESGMPKERFSAEFPKEGPSILRIQQVVRGDSAAYFCASSPDRNTDTQYFGPGTRLTVL.